These T cell receptor beta chains were read from a single sample in a study of blood T cells in healthy people across ages. In TCRdb, the 5' RACE reads were re-called with MiXCR into one record per CDR3 protein. The sample has some 890,000 distinct CDR3 sequences, roughly 29% seen once; the top ten hold 10%. These same records also appear under a second study, on T cells of mothers and their children.

Sequencing was done on a sample of blood. These receptors originate from a woman aged 35 to 49 in good health. Each CDR3 is given with its conserved first and last residue. A D gene is named only where the DNA matches it firmly. Size is omitted from some rows. Given values are once, few, many or a class for expanded clones.

TGTGCCAGCAGCCGGGGGTGGGGTAGCCGTCAGCCCCAGCATTTT,CASSRGWGSRQPQHF,NA,NA,TRBV3-1,TRBJ1-5
TGTGCCAGCACTCTAAACAGACCTTCAAATGAAAAACTGTTTTTT,CASTLNRPSNEKLFF,NA,few,TRBV2,TRBJ1-4
TGCAGTGCTAGAGATCCCAGCGGGGGCCTCTACGAGCAGTACTTC,CSARDPSGGLYEQYF,TRBD2,many,TRBV20-1,TRBJ2-7
TGCAGTGCTAGAGCTCCTCCGGGACAGGGGGCGGAAAATAATTCACCCCTCCACTTT,CSARAPPGQGAENNSPLHF,TRBD1,few,TRBV20-1,TRBJ1-6
TGCAGCGTTGACAGGGGAACTAATGAGCAGTTCTTC,CSVDRGTNEQFF,NA,many,TRBV29-1,TRBJ2-1
TGTGCCAGCAGTTTCCCCCCAGGGGTCAATCAGCCCCAGCATTTT,CASSFPPGVNQPQHF,NA,few,TRBV6-6,TRBJ1-5
TGCGCCAGCAGCTTAAGGACAGGCAAGGACTCCTACGAGCAGTACTTC,CASSLRTGKDSYEQYF,TRBD1,NA,TRBV5-1,TRBJ2-7
TGCGCCAGCAGCTTGGATCCTAGCGGCTACGAGCAGTACTTC,CASSLDPSGYEQYF,TRBD2,NA,TRBV5-1,TRBJ2-7
TGTGCCAGCAGCTTAGTAGGGACGGTCCGCTCTGGGGCCAACGTCCTGACTTTC,CASSLVGTVRSGANVLTF,NA,few,TRBV7-6,TRBJ2-6
TGCGCCAGCACCCTACAGGGGGCGGTTGAGCAGTTCTTC,CASTLQGAVEQFF,TRBD1,NA,TRBV5-1,TRBJ2-1
TGTGCCAGCAGTCCCGGACAGGTGAGACCCTACGAGCAGTACTTC,CASSPGQVRPYEQYF,TRBD1,many,TRBV28,TRBJ2-7
TGTGCCAGCAGCAAAAAAGGAAATGCAACTAATGAAAAACTGTTTTTT,CASSKKGNATNEKLFF,NA,NA,TRBV4-2,TRBJ1-4
TGCAGTGCCCCGCGGGCGGGGGGTCTTCTCCACGAGCAGTACTTC,CSAPRAGGLLHEQYF,TRBD2,NA,TRBV20-1,TRBJ2-7
TGTGCCAGCACCGGGACTAGCGGGGCAAATGAGCAGTTCTTC,CASTGTSGANEQFF,TRBD2,NA,TRBV12-3/TRBV12-4,TRBJ2-1
TGTGCCAGCAGCCAAATGCAGGGGGGCCACGAGCAGTACTTC,CASSQMQGGHEQYF,NA,NA,TRBV7-9,TRBJ2-7
TGCAGTGCTAGAGACATTCAGGAAAACATTCAGTACTTC,CSARDIQENIQYF,NA,NA,TRBV20-1,TRBJ2-4
TGTGCCAGCAGTCCCTGGAGGTACGAGCAGTACTTC,CASSPWRYEQYF,NA,NA,TRBV28,TRBJ2-7
TGTGCCAGCGCGTTGACAGAAACCTACGAGCAGTACTTC,CASALTETYEQYF,NA,few,TRBV6-2/TRBV6-3,TRBJ2-7
TGCGCCAGCGGAAAGGACGGACCCACAGATACGCAGTATTTT,CASGKDGPTDTQYF,NA,NA,TRBV5-1,TRBJ2-3
TGCGCCAGCAGCCAAGGCCCCACAGAAAACTATGGCTACACCTTC,CASSQGPTENYGYTF,NA,NA,TRBV4-1,TRBJ1-2
TGTGCCAGCAGCTACGACAGCGGGCAAGAGACCCAGTACTTC,CASSYDSGQETQYF,NA,NA,TRBV7-9,TRBJ2-5
TGTCCCAGCAGCTTATCCGGGACAGGGGGCTACGAGCAGTACTTC,CPSSLSGTGGYEQYF,TRBD1,NA,TRBV7-9,TRBJ2-7
TGTGCCAGCAGTAATTTATATGGGACAGGGAACACTGAAGCTTTCTTT,CASSNLYGTGNTEAFF,TRBD1,few,TRBV12-3/TRBV12-4,TRBJ1-1
TGCGCCAGCAGCCAAGATACTAGCGGGGCCCTCGAGCAGTACTTC,CASSQDTSGALEQYF,TRBD2,many,TRBV4-1,TRBJ2-7
TGTGCCAGTAATCCCTCGACTAGAGATGGGGCAGATACGCAGTATTTT,CASNPSTRDGADTQYF,NA,NA,TRBV19,TRBJ2-3
TGTGCCAGCAGCTTAGATCTCGGGGGGCAGCAGTTCTTC,CASSLDLGGQQFF,NA,NA,TRBV11-2,TRBJ2-1
TGTGCCAGCAGTTCCACGTTCTATGGCTACACCTTC,CASSSTFYGYTF,NA,few,TRBV28,TRBJ1-2
TGTGCCAGCAGCTTAGGCTTGGAGTACGAGCAGTACTTC,CASSLGLEYEQYF,NA,NA,TRBV7-8,TRBJ2-7
TGTGCCAGCAGCTTACCGCGTGGGGTTTTAGTTGGACAGGGCTATTGTGCGTCCTACAATGAGCAGTTCTTC,CASSLPRGVLVGQGYCASYNEQFF,TRBD1,few,TRBV7-2,TRBJ2-1
TGTGCCAGCAGTTTATCCCGGGGGGGCTTTAGTGAGCAGTTCTTC,CASSLSRGGFSEQFF,TRBD2,NA,TRBV28,TRBJ2-1
TGCAGTGCAATCGGGAGCTACGAGCAGTACTTC,CSAIGSYEQYF,NA,many,TRBV20-1,TRBJ2-7
TGTGCCAGCAGTGAAGGAGTGAACACTGAAGCTTTCTTT,CASSEGVNTEAFF,NA,NA,TRBV6-4,TRBJ1-1
TGTGCCAGCAGTCACCCTTGGGGACTCGACTCCTACGAGCAGTACTTC,CASSHPWGLDSYEQYF,NA,once,TRBV6-2/TRBV6-3,TRBJ2-7
TGTGCCAGCAGCCAATCCGACCGGGACATCTCTGGTGGCTACACCTTC,CASSQSDRDISGGYTF,NA,few,TRBV3-1,TRBJ1-2
TGTGCCAGCAGCGTATCCCCGAGCGGGACTGAAGCTTTCTTT,CASSVSPSGTEAFF,NA,NA,TRBV9,TRBJ1-1
TGCAGTGCTAGAGACTCTAGAGTAGAGACCCAGTTCTTC,CSARDSRVETQFF,NA,NA,TRBV20-1,TRBJ2-1
TGTGCCAGCTCACCACGCGGCAGTCAAGAGACCCAGTACTTC,CASSPRGSQETQYF,NA,many,TRBV18,TRBJ2-5
TGTGCCAGCAGCTTGCCCGACAGGGGTGGGGCAGATACGCAGTATTTT,CASSLPDRGGADTQYF,TRBD1,NA,TRBV5-4,TRBJ2-3
TGCAGTGCTGATGACAGGGTGGATTCACCCCTCCACTTT,CSADDRVDSPLHF,TRBD1,few,TRBV20-1,TRBJ1-6
TGTGCCAGCAGCTTACAGCGGGGTCCAGATACGCAGTATTTT,CASSLQRGPDTQYF,TRBD2,NA,TRBV5-5,TRBJ2-3
TGTGCCAGCAGTTTCGACAGGGGGGCTAATGAAAAACTGTTTTTT,CASSFDRGANEKLFF,TRBD1,few,TRBV28,TRBJ1-4
TGTGCCACCAGAGTGGACAGGGCGACCACTGAAGCTTTCTTT,CATRVDRATTEAFF,TRBD1,NA,TRBV27,TRBJ1-1
TGTGCCAGCAGTTTAACCGGGTTCGTCACTGAAGCTTTCTTT,CASSLTGFVTEAFF,NA,NA,TRBV12-3/TRBV12-4,TRBJ1-1
TGTGCCAGCAGCCGAGGGGAACAGCCCCAGCATTTT,CASSRGEQPQHF,NA,few,TRBV28,TRBJ1-5
TGTGCCAGCAGTTGGCTCCCGGGACAAGGCGTAACTAGCACAGATACGCAGTATTTT,CASSWLPGQGVTSTDTQYF,NA,few,TRBV6-2/TRBV6-3,TRBJ2-3
TGTGCCGGCAGTCTGACACCAACCAATGCTAACTATGGCTACACCTTC,CAGSLTPTNANYGYTF,NA,few,TRBV12-3/TRBV12-4,TRBJ1-2
TGCAACGTTGAAGTCGGGACTAGCGTTTACAATGAGCAGTTCTTC,CNVEVGTSVYNEQFF,TRBD2,NA,TRBV29-1,TRBJ2-1
TGCGCCAGCACATTGGGGACGGCCTACGAGCAGTACTTC,CASTLGTAYEQYF,NA,NA,TRBV5-1,TRBJ2-7
TGCGCCAGCAGCCAAGAGGCAGGTTTGTTCTCTGGGGCCAACGTCCTGACTTTC,CASSQEAGLFSGANVLTF,NA,many,TRBV4-1,TRBJ2-6
TGTGCCAGCAGTTTAGCTGGACTAGCGTGGAATGAGCAGTTCTTC,CASSLAGLAWNEQFF,TRBD2,NA,TRBV12-3/TRBV12-4,TRBJ2-1
TGTGCCAGCAGCCTCCCGGGGGCATCCTACGAGCAGTACTTC,CASSLPGASYEQYF,NA,many,TRBV3-1,TRBJ2-7
TGTGCCACCAGCAGTCCATCCGGGGGCTCCTACGAGCAGTACTTC,CATSSPSGGSYEQYF,NA,many,TRBV15,TRBJ2-7
TGTGCCAGCAGCTTAGGGGTAGGGCAGGGGAAAGGAAAACTGTTTTTT,CASSLGVGQGKGKLFF,NA,NA,TRBV7-2,TRBJ1-4
TGTGCCAGCCTAGCGGGGGGTACCAGATCAGATACGCAGTATTTT,CASLAGGTRSDTQYF,TRBD2,many,TRBV7-2,TRBJ2-3
TGTGCCAGCAGCTCTCGACAGGAGGGGAACTATGGCTACACCTTC,CASSSRQEGNYGYTF,NA,few,TRBV7-2,TRBJ1-2
TGTGCCACCAGCAGCACGGGGAATGAGCAGTTCTTC,CATSSTGNEQFF,NA,few,TRBV15,TRBJ2-1
TGTGCCAGCAGCCGGCCGGCGATGAATTCACCCCTCCACTTT,CASSRPAMNSPLHF,NA,NA,TRBV7-2,TRBJ1-6
TGTGCCAGCAGTTACGCGCTCACGTCTAGCGGGGGACCAGATACGCAGTATTTT,CASSYALTSSGGPDTQYF,TRBD2,NA,TRBV28,TRBJ2-3
TGCGCCAGCAGGGCAGACTCCTACGAGCAGTACTTC,CASRADSYEQYF,NA,many,TRBV5-1,TRBJ2-7